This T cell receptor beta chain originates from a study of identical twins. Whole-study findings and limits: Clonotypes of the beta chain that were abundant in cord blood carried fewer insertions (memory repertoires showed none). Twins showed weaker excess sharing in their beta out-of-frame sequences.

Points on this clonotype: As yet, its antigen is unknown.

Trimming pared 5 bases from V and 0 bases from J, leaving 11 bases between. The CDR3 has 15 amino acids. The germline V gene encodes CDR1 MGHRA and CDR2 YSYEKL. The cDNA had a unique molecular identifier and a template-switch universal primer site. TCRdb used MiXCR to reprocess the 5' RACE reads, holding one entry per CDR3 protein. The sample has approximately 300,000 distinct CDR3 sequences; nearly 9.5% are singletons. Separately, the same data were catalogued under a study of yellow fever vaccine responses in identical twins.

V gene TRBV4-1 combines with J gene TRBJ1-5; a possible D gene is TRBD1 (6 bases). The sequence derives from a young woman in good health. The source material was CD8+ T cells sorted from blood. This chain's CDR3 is CASSLGHPSNQPQHF. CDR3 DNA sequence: TGCGCCAGCAGCTTGGGACACCCTAGCAATCAGCCCCAGCATTTT.